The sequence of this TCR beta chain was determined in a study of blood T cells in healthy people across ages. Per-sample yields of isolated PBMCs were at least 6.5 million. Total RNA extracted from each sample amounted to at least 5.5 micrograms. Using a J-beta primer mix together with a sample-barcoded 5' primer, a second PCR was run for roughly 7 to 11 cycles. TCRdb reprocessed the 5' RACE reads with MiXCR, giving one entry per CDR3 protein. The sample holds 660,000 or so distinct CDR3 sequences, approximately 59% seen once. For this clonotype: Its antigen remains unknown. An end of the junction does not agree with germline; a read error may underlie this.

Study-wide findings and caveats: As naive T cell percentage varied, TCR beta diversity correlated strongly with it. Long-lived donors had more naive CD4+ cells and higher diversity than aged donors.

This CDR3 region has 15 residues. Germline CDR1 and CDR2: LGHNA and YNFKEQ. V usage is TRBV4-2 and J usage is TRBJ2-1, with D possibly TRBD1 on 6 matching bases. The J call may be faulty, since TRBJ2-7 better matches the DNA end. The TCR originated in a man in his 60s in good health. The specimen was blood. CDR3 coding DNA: TGTGCCGGCAGCCAAGGGGCGTCAGGGGACAATGAGCAGTACTTC. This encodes CAGSQGASGDNEQYF.